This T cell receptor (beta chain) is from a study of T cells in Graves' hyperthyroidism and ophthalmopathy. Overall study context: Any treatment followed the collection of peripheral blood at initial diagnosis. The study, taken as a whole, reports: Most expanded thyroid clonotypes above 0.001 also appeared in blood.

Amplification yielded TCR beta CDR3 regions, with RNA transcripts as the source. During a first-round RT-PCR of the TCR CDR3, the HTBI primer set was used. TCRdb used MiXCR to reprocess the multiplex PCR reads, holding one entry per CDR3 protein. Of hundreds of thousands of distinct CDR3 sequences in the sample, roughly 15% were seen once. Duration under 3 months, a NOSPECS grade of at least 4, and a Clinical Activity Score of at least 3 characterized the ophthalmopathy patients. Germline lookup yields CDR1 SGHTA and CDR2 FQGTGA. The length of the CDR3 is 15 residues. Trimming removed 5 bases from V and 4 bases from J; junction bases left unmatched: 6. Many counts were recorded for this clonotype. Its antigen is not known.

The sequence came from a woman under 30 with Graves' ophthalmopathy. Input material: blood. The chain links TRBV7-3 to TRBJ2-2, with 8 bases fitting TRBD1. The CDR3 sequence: CASSRTGMGTGELFF. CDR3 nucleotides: TGTGCCAGCAGCCGGACAGGGATGGGCACCGGGGAGCTGTTTTTT.